These 15 T cell receptor beta chains share one sample of origin, sequenced in a study of T cell repertoires in cytomegalovirus infection. TCRdb analysed the reads with MiXCR anew, one entry per CDR3 protein. The profile shows roughly 320,000 distinct CDR3 sequences, about a tenth of them singletons. Sequenced material: PBMCs. The receptors stem from a human donor in good health (CMV status not recorded). Some clones in this sample may be carry-over from other donors' samples.

This chain uses TRBV29-1 with TRBJ1-4; TRBD1 matches at 7 bases. Trimming cost V 2 bases and J 13 bases; bases outside gene matches: 4. The CDR3 loop spans 11 amino acids. Germline V gene data show CDR1 as SQVTM and CDR2 as ANQGSEA. CDR3 in DNA: TGCAGCGTTGAAAAGGGGGCGGCACTGTTTTTT. This encodes CSVEKGAALFF.

This clonotype has at least ten counts. V and J are TRBV4-1 and TRBJ1-2, with 7 bases that match TRBD1. Germline CDR1 reads MGHRA; CDR2 reads YSYEKL. The trim removed 4 bases at V and 6 bases at J, leaving 5 bases unmatched. The CDR3 sequence is 13 residues long. The CDR3 region has the DNA TGCGCCAGCAGCCTTGGGACAGAGGATGGCTACACCTTC. It specifies CASSLGTEDGYTF.

This clonotype was seen repeatedly, ten times or more. The chain employs TRBV28 and TRBJ2-1; 8 positions match TRBD2. Germline CDR1 is MDHEN and CDR2 is SYDVKM. With 11 bases clipped from V and 6 bases from J, the junction kept 3 bases outside the gene matches. The CDR3 is 11 amino acids. The DNA for the CDR3 is TGTGCCTCTCGGGGGGGCAATGAGCAGTTCTTC. The encoded protein is CASRGGNEQFF.

This clonotype came up a few times. The chain recombines TRBV7-9 with TRBJ1-6; D uncertain. V was trimmed by 3 bases and J by 9 bases, leaving 15 bases between them. Per the germline V gene, CDR1 is SEHNR and CDR2 is FQNEAQ (reference sequence). CDR3 length equals 15 residues. CDR3 sequence: CASSFASSGISPLHF. Written as DNA, the CDR3 is TGTGCCAGCAGCTTCGCGAGCTCCGGAATTTCACCCCTCCACTTT.

This clonotype came up many times. The V call is TRBV28, the J call TRBJ2-5, with 9 bases fitting TRBD2. V lost 3 bases and J lost 7; bases outside the gene matches: 3. The CDR3 runs to 13 residues. The germline V gene has CDR1 MDHEN and CDR2 SYDVKM. The CDR3 spells CASSFGREGTQYF. The CDR3, as DNA: TGTGCCAGCAGTTTTGGGCGGGAGGGGACCCAGTACTTC.

A word on this clonotype: One end of the junction fails to match germline, which may point to a read error. This sequence joins TRBV7-6 and TRBJ1-2, with no clear D. Germline assignment: CDR1 SGHVS and CDR2 FNYEAQ. The CDR3 spans 14 residues. CDR3 DNA: TGTGCCAGCAGCTCCGAATGGGGTGACTATTGCTACACCTTC. Protein: CASSSEWGDYCYTF.

In its sample, this clonotype was seen many times. This chain uses TRBV4-1 with TRBJ1-2; 7 bases line up with TRBD1. Germline CDR1 MGHRA, CDR2 YSYEKL. V trimming: 1 base; J trimming: 2 bases; junction bases outside the gene matches: 7. The CDR3 extends over 16 amino acids. The CDR3: CASSQGAPTGNYGYTF. The CDR3 DNA reads TGCGCCAGCAGCCAAGGGGCCCCGACAGGGAACTATGGCTACACCTTC.

At least ten counts were recorded for this clonotype. V and J are TRBV11-2 and TRBJ1-2; a possible D gene is TRBD1 (5 bases). The CDR3 loop spans 16 amino acids. The V gene lost 6 bases and the J gene lost 8 bases, with 25 bases spanning the gap. CDR1 and CDR2 from the germline V gene are SGHAT and FQNNGV. The CDR3, as DNA: TGTGCCAGCAGGCCCGCCGGGGGAGGGCAGAGAGTGGGCTACACCTTC. Its protein is CASRPAGGGQRVGYTF.

Many counts were recorded for this clonotype. The V and J genes are TRBV7-2 and TRBJ1-5, with 10 positions matching TRBD1. Unmatched junction bases numbered 5, after V lost 5 bases and J lost 4 bases. The CDR3 extends over 15 amino acids. Germline loops: CDR1 SGHTA, CDR2 FQGNSA. The CDR3 here is CASSARQGANQPQHF. The CDR3 DNA reads as TGTGCCAGCAGCGCGAGACAGGGGGCGAATCAGCCCCAGCATTTT.

This clonotype was seen more than once but under ten times. The V and J genes are TRBV9 and TRBJ2-3; 7 positions match TRBD1. J was trimmed by 5 bases and V by 3 bases; bases with no gene match: 6. Germline V gives CDR1 SGDLS, CDR2 YYNGEE. CDR3 length equals 14 residues. DNA of the CDR3: TGTGCCAGCAGCGGAGGGGGCTTGGGAGATACGCAGTATTTT. This encodes CASSGGGLGDTQYF.

This clonotype occurred many times. The chain employs TRBV28 and TRBJ1-5; the D is unclear. V lost 2 bases, J lost 0 bases, and 8 bases lay in between. This CDR3 spans 15 amino acids. Germline CDR1 reads MDHEN; CDR2 reads SYDVKM. CDR3 region: CASSLSPPSNQPQHF. The CDR3 coding sequence is TGTGCCAGCAGTTTAAGTCCCCCTAGCAATCAGCCCCAGCATTTT.

With regard to this clonotype: A much more abundant neighbour one base away suggests this may be a read error. DNA of the CDR3: TGTGCCAGCAGCTTGGGGCCTGGGGACGAGCAGTACGTC. Its translation is CASSLGPGDEQYV. The chain has TRBV5-5 and TRBJ2-7, with D unresolved. CDR3 length equals 13 residues. The germline gives CDR1 SGHKS, CDR2 YYEKEE (reference sequence). The ends were cut back, 0 bases at V and 5 bases at J, with 9 bases in the middle.

This clonotype occurred a few times. The chain is built from TRBV20-1 and TRBJ1-2; a possible D gene is TRBD1 (6 bases). Trimming took off 2 bases at V and 8 bases at J, with 24 bases between the two ends. The CDR3 length is 16 residues. Germline assignment: CDR1 DFQATT and CDR2 SNEGSKA (reference sequence). CDR3 sequence: CSARPQIGGPMGGYTF. Here the CDR3 DNA reads TGCAGTGCTAGACCCCAGATCGGGGGGCCGATGGGAGGCTACACCTTC.

This clonotype occurred many times. This rearrangement joins TRBV7-2 to TRBJ1-1, with 7 bases lining up with TRBD1. Germline values: CDR1 SGHTA, CDR2 FQGNSA. The CDR3 runs to 15 residues. The V gene end was trimmed by 6 bases and the J gene end by 0 bases; junction bases not matched to a gene: 7. The DNA of the CDR3 is TGTGCCAGCAGTCGACAGGGCCAAATGAACACTGAAGCTTTCTTT. Encoded protein: CASSRQGQMNTEAFF.

This clonotype was seen many times. V gene TRBV28 combines with J gene TRBJ1-1, with D possibly matching TRBD1 (6 bases). This CDR3 comprises 13 residues. Trimming pared 6 bases from V and 7 bases from J, leaving 15 bases between. Per the germline V gene, CDR1 is MDHEN and CDR2 is SYDVKM. Here the CDR3 reads CASSSTGIVEAFF. DNA of the CDR3: TGTGCCAGCAGCTCTACAGGGATAGTTGAAGCTTTCTTT.